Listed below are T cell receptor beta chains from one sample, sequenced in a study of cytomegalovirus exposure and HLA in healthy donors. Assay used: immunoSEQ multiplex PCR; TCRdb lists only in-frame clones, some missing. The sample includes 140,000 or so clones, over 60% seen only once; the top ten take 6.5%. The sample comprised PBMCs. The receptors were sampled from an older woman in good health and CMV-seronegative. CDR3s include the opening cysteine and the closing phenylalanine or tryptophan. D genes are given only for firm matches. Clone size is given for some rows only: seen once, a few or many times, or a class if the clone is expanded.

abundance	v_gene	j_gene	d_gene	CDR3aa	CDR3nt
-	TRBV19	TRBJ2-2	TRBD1	CASTREARTGGPGELFF	TGTGCCAGTACTAGAGAAGCAAGGACAGGGGGACCCGGGGAGCTGTTTTTT
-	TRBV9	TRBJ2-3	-	CASSVGGNTDTQYF	TGTGCCAGCAGCGTAGGAGGAAACACAGATACGCAGTATTTT
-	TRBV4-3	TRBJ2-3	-	CASSPTLRGTDTQYF	TGCGCCAGCAGCCCGACCCTCAGGGGCACAGATACGCAGTATTTT
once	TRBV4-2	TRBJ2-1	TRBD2	CASSQGLAGPPYNEQFF	TGTGCCAGCAGCCAAGGGCTAGCGGGGCCCCCCTACAATGAGCAGTTCTTC
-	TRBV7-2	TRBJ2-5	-	CASSNPYREQYF	TGTGCCAGCAGCAACCCTTACAGGGAGCAGTACTTC
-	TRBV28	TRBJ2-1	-	CASSLLTQGFGTEQFF	TGTGCCAGCAGTTTGCTCACCCAGGGGTTTGGGACTGAGCAGTTCTTC
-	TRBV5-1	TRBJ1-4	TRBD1	CASSIDRGREKLFF	TGCGCCAGCAGCATCGACAGGGGCAGGGAAAAACTGTTTTTT
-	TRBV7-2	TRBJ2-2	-	CASSKGPGAITGELFF	TGTGCCAGCAGCAAAGGGCCAGGGGCGATCACCGGGGAGCTGTTTTTT
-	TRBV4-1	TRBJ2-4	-	CASSQDGQGYVKNIQYF	TGCGCCAGCAGCCAAGATGGCCAGGGCTATGTCAAAAACATTCAGTACTTC
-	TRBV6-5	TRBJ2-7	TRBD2	CASSFEREGLDEQYF	TGTGCCAGCAGCTTCGAGCGGGAGGGCCTCGACGAGCAGTACTTC
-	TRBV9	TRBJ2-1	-	CASSPGENWREQFF	TGTGCCAGCAGTCCCGGGGAAAATTGGCGTGAGCAGTTCTTC
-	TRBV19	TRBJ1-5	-	CASRSQGNGQPQHF	TGTGCCAGTAGGTCCCAGGGAAACGGTCAGCCCCAGCATTTT
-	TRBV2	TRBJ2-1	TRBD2	CASSDGTSGANEQFF	TGTGCCAGCAGTGACGGGACTAGCGGGGCCAATGAGCAGTTCTTC
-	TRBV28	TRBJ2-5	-	CASSGRTGSQETQYF	TGTGCCAGCAGTGGGAGGACAGGAAGCCAAGAGACCCAGTACTTC
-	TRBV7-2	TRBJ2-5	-	CASSPTLGGQETQYF	TGTGCCAGCAGTCCCACCCTAGGGGGCCAAGAGACCCAGTACTTC
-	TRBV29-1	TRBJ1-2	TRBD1	CSVETGTGANTF	TGCAGCGTGGAAACCGGGACAGGTGCTAACACCTTC
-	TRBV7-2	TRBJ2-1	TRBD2	CASSYRGGLYNEQFF	TGTGCCAGCAGCTATAGGGGAGGGTTGTACAATGAGCAGTTCTTC
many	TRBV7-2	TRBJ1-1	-	CASSPLDRNTEAFF	TGTGCCAGCAGCCCCCTCGACAGGAACACTGAAGCTTTCTTT
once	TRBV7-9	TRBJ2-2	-	CSSSNYRRGWTGELFF	TGTTCCAGCAGTAATTACCGCCGAGGTTGGACCGGGGAGCTGTTTTTT
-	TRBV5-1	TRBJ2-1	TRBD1	CASSLTRQGINEQFF	TGCGCCAGCAGCTTAACACGACAGGGAATCAATGAGCAGTTCTTC
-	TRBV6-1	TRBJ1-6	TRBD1	CASTATGDNSPLHF	TGTGCCAGCACGGCGACAGGGGATAATTCACCCCTCCACTTT
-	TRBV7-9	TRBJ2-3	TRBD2	CASRRLAESTDTQYF	TGTGCCAGCAGACGACTAGCGGAAAGCACAGATACGCAGTATTTT
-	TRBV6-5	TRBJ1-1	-	CASRLGTANTEAFF	TGTGCCAGCAGACTGGGGACTGCGAACACTGAAGCTTTCTTT
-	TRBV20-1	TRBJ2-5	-	CSARLEETQYF	TGCAGTGCGAGACTTGAAGAGACCCAGTACTTC
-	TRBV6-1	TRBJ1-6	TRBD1	CASSGAGQYNSPLHF	TGTGCCAGCAGTGGGGCGGGACAGTATAATTCACCCCTCCACTTT
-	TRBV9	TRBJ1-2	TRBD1	CASSVGQGASGYTF	TGTGCCAGCAGCGTAGGGCAGGGGGCAAGCGGCTACACCTTC
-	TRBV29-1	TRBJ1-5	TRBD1	CSVAGQSVGQPQHF	TGCAGCGTCGCGGGACAGTCGGTAGGTCAGCCCCAGCATTTT
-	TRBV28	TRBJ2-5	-	CASSYPNGGSGETQYF	TGTGCCAGCAGTTACCCCAATGGGGGGAGTGGTGAGACCCAGTACTTC
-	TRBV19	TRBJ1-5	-	CASSSLSPNQPQHF	TGTGCCAGTAGTAGTTTGTCCCCTAATCAGCCCCAGCATTTT
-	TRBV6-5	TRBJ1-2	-	CASSYRANYGYTF	TGTGCCAGCAGTTACAGAGCTAACTATGGCTACACCTTC
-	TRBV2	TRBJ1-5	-	CASALLVYQPQHF	TGTGCCAGCGCTTTACTCGTTTATCAGCCCCAGCATTTT
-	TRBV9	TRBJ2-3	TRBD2	CASSVASGDFSTDTQYF	TGTGCCAGCAGCGTTGCTAGCGGGGACTTTAGCACAGATACGCAGTATTTT
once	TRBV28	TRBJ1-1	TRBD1	CASSLDRVNTEAFF	TGTGCCAGCAGTTTGGACAGGGTGAACACTGAAGCTTTCTTT
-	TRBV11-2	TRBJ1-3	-	CASSLDLGGGNTIYF	TGTGCCAGCAGCTTAGATCTCGGGGGTGGAAACACCATATATTTT
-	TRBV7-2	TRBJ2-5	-	CASSAAGETQYF	TGTGCCAGCAGCGCCGCGGGGGAGACCCAGTACTTC
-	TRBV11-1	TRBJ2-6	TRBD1	CASSLGTGGGGANVLTF	TGTGCCAGCAGCTTAGGGACAGGGGGTGGTGGGGCCAACGTCCTGACTTTC
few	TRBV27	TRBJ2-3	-	CASSGGADTDTQYF	TGTGCCAGCTCTGGGGGGGCCGACACAGATACGCAGTATTTT
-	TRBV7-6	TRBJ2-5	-	CASSWTSPGVQETQYF	TGTGCCAGCAGCTGGACTTCGCCGGGGGTCCAAGAGACCCAGTACTTC
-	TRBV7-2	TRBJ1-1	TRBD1	CASSSLLRGTNTEAFF	TGTGCCAGCAGCTCTCTCCTCAGGGGGACAAACACTGAAGCTTTCTTT
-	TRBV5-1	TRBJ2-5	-	CASSLLQKETQYF	TGCGCCAGCAGCTTGTTACAAAAAGAGACCCAGTACTTC
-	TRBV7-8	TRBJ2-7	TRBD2	CASSPNRGSSYEQYF	TGTGCCAGCAGCCCTAATCGCGGGAGCTCCTACGAGCAGTACTTC
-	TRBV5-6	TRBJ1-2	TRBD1	CASSSYSDRVGYTF	TGTGCCAGCAGCTCGTATTCGGACAGGGTAGGCTACACCTTC
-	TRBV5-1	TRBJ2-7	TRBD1	CASSLDRTGVEQYF	TGCGCCAGCAGCTTGGACAGAACAGGGGTCGAGCAGTACTTC
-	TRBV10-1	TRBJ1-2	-	CARARRSGSGYTF	TGCGCCAGGGCTAGGCGAAGTGGCTCTGGCTACACCTTC
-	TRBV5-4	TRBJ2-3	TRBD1	CASSRTGDTDTQYF	TGTGCCAGCAGCAGGACAGGGGACACAGATACGCAGTATTTT
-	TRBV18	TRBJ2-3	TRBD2	CASSRLAGRTDTQYF	TGTGCCAGCTCACGACTAGCGGGTCGCACAGATACGCAGTATTTT
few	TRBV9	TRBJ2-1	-	CASNMAGSTMEQFF	TGTGCCAGCAACATGGCAGGCTCCACGATGGAGCAGTTCTTC
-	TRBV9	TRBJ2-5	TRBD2	CASSAGAGREETQYF	TGTGCCAGCAGCGCTGGAGCGGGGAGAGAAGAGACCCAGTACTTC
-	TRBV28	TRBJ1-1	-	CASTQGMNTEAFF	TGTGCCAGCACTCAGGGGATGAACACTGAAGCTTTCTTT
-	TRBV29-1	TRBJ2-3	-	CSVETQHNTQYF	TGCAGCGTGGAAACCCAACATAATACGCAGTATTTT